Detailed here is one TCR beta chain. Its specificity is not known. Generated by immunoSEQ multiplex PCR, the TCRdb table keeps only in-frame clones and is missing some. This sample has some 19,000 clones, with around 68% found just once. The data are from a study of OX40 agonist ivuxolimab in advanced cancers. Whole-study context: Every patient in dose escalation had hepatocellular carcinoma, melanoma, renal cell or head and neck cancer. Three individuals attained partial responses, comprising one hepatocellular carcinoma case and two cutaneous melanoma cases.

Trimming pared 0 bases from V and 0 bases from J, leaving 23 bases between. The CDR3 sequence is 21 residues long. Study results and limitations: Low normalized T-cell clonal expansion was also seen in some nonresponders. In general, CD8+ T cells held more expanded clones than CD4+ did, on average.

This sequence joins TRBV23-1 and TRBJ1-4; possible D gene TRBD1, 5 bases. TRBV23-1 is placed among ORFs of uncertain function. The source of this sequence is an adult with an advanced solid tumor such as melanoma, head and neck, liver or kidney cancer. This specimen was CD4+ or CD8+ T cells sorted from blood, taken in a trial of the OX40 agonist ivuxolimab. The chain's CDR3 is CASSQSRGVTEKLATNEKLFF. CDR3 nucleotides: TGCGCCAGCAGTCAATCGCGGGGGGTCACAGAGAAGCTTGCAACTAATGAAAAACTGTTTTTT.